These 9 T cell receptor beta chains originate from one sample sequenced in a study of technical replicates of blood from several donors. The method was immunoSEQ multiplex PCR; TCRdb's version includes in-frame clones alone and lacks a portion of them. Among about 81,000 clones listed, roughly 95% were seen once. The specimen was T cells isolated from PBMCs. The receptors were sampled from a human donor in good health.

The rearrangement joins TRBV11-3 to TRBJ2-2; 8 bases map to TRBD2. This CDR3 is 15 amino acids long. The junction had 9 bases not matched to a gene; V was cut back by 7 bases and J by 5 bases. Per the germline V gene, CDR1 is SGHNT and CDR2 is YENEEA. CDR3 nucleotides: TGTGCCAGCATCGAAACTAGCGGAGTTACCGGGGAGCTGTTTTTT. This sequence encodes CASIETSGVTGELFF.

This chain connects TRBV6-4 to TRBJ2-3; tentatively, D is TRBD2 (6 bases). Germline CDR1 MRHNA, CDR2 SNTAGT. Trimming shortened V by 5 bases and J by 0 bases, and 15 bases separated the two germline ends. The CDR3 extends over 16 amino acids. The CDR3: CASSNTSWYSTDTQYF. Here the CDR3 DNA reads TGTGCCAGCAGTAATACTAGCTGGTATAGCACAGATACGCAGTATTTT.

The chain carries TRBV4-2 and TRBJ2-1; D is unresolved. CDR3 size: 12 residues. Germline lookup yields CDR1 LGHNA and CDR2 YNFKEQ. Trimming removed 4 bases at V and 9 bases at J, with 10 bases between. CDR3 amino acids: CASSPITGEQFF. The CDR3 nucleotides read TGTGCCAGCAGCCCCATAACCGGTGAGCAGTTCTTC.

The chain is built from TRBV4-1 and TRBJ2-3; TRBD2 is a possible D gene (6 bases). This CDR3 has 18 residues. The V gene's germline CDR1 is MGHRA and CDR2 YSYEKL. Trimming removed 4 bases from V and 0 bases from J, with 20 bases in between. This CDR3 is CASSLKPRLEHSTDTQYF. CDR3 DNA sequence: TGCGCCAGCAGCCTCAAACCTCGACTAGAGCACAGCACAGATACGCAGTATTTT.

The rearrangement links TRBV19 to TRBJ1-1; weak D call: TRBD1 (6 bases). V dropped 5 bases and J dropped 3 bases, with 13 bases sitting between them. There are 14 residues in the CDR3. Germline CDR1 is LNHDA and CDR2 is SQIVND (reference sequence). The CDR3 region has the DNA TGTGCCAGTAGTGCAACAGGGTTTGACACTGAAGCTTTCTTT. This codes for CASSATGFDTEAFF. Drawing the rest from reference TRBV19 and TRBJ1-1, the complete variable domain is DGGITQSPKYLFRKEGQNVTLSCEQNLNHDAMYWYRQDPGQGLRLIYYSQIVNDFQKGDIAEGYSVSREKKESFPLTVTSAQKNPTAFYLCASSATGFDTEAFFGQGTRLTVV.

The chain combines TRBV6-5 with TRBJ1-2; D possibly corresponds to TRBD1 (6 bases). Germline assignment: CDR1 MNHEY and CDR2 SVGAGI. V was trimmed by 7 bases and J by 3 bases, leaving 18 bases between them. The CDR3 runs 15 residues. CDR3 protein: CASKINRVSDYGYTF. The CDR3 region has the DNA TGTGCCAGCAAGATAAACAGGGTTTCGGACTATGGCTACACCTTC.

The CDR3 DNA reads as TGTGCCAGCAGTTTCGTCAATGAGCAGTTCTTC. Amino acid sequence: CASSFVNEQFF. The chain carries TRBV28 and TRBJ2-1; D is unresolved. The length of the CDR3 is 11 residues. Per the germline V gene, CDR1 is MDHEN and CDR2 is SYDVKM. V was pared by 3 bases and J by 6 bases, with 3 bases between.

The chain employs TRBV6-5 and TRBJ2-7; 10 bases map to TRBD1. V lost 3 bases, J lost 4 bases, and 9 bases stayed unmatched. The CDR3 covers 16 residues. The germline V gene has CDR1 MNHEY and CDR2 SVGAGI. The CDR3 DNA reads as TGTGCCAGCAGTTATAGTTTTCGGACAGGGGGTTACGAGCAGTACTTC. Protein product: CASSYSFRTGGYEQYF.

J is TRBJ2-6 and V is TRBV9; 10 nucleotides line up with TRBD2. The CDR3 totals 18 residues. Germline lookup yields CDR1 SGDLS and CDR2 YYNGEE. The V and J ends lost 0 bases and 3 bases, in that order; junction bases with no gene match: 6. CDR3 sequence (DNA): TGTGCCAGCAGCGTAGCTAGTCTAGCGGGAGTTGGGGCCAACGTCCTGACTTTC. Translation gives CASSVASLAGVGANVLTF. Together with reference TRBV9 and TRBJ2-6, the CDR3 gives the full variable domain: DSGVTQTPKHLITATGQRVTLRCSPRSGDLSVYWYQQSLDQGLQFLIQYYNGEERAKGNILERFSAQQFPDLHSELNLSSLELGDSALYFCASSVASLAGVGANVLTFGAGSRLTVL.